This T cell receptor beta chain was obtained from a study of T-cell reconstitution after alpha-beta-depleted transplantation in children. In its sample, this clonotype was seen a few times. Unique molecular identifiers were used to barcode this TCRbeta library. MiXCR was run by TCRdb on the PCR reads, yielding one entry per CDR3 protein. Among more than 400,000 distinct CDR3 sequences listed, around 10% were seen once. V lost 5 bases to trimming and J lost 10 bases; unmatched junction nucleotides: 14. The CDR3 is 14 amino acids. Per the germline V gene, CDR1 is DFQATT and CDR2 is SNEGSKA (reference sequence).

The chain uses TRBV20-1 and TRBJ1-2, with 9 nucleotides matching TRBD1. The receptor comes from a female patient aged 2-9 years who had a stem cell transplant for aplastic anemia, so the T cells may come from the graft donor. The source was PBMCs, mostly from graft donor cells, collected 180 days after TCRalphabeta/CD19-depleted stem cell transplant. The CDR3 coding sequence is TGCAGTGCTCCCGATGGGACAGGGAGTACTATCTACACCTTC. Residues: CSAPDGTGSTIYTF.